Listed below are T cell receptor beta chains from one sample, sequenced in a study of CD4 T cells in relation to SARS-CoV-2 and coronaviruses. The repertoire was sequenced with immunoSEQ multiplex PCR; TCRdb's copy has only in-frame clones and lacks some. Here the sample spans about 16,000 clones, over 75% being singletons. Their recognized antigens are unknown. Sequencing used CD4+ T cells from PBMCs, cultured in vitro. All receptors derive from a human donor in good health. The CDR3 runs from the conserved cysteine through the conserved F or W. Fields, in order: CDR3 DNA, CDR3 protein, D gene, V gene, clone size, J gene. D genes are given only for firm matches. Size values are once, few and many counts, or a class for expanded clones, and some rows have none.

TGTGCCAGCAGCTTATTCGGGAGGTCTAACGAGCAGTACTTC	CASSLFGRSNEQYF	TRBD2	TRBV7-9	-	TRBJ2-7
TGTGCCAGCAGCCTCGGGGGGCTTGTCGATACGCAGTATTTT	CASSLGGLVDTQYF	-	TRBV11-3	-	TRBJ2-3
TGTGCCAGCAGCCCAGGGGTAGGGGGCCATGGCTACACCTTC	CASSPGVGGHGYTF	TRBD1	TRBV7-3	-	TRBJ1-2
TGTGCCAGCAGCTCCACAACAGGGTATGAGCAGTTCTTC	CASSSTTGYEQFF	-	TRBV5-5	-	TRBJ2-1
TGTGCCAGCAGCTATAACAGGGGGCGGGTTTCAGAGACCCAGTACTTC	CASSYNRGRVSETQYF	TRBD1	TRBV5-6	-	TRBJ2-5
TGTGCCAGCTCACCACGGTCCTCGACAGGGATGATGGATGGCTACACCTTC	CASSPRSSTGMMDGYTF	TRBD1	TRBV18	-	TRBJ1-2
TGCGCCAGCAGTACCGGACAGGGCTCGGCGCAGTACTTC	CASSTGQGSAQYF	TRBD1	TRBV10-1	-	TRBJ2-7
TGTGCCAGCAGCCAAGTAAGTCCGACAGCCACAACCCTAATTAACACTGAAGCTTTCTTT	CASSQVSPTATTLINTEAFF	-	TRBV3-1/TRBV3-2	-	TRBJ1-1
TGTGCCAGCAGCTTCGGACTAGCAGATCGCACAGATACGCAGTATTTT	CASSFGLADRTDTQYF	TRBD2	TRBV5-4	-	TRBJ2-3
TGTGCCAGCGGGGACAGGGGGCGTGGGAACACCATATATTTT	CASGDRGRGNTIYF	TRBD1	TRBV4-2	-	TRBJ1-3
TGTGCCACCAGTGAATCGGGACAGCCCTCCTACGAGCAGTACTTC	CATSESGQPSYEQYF	TRBD1	TRBV24-1	once	TRBJ2-7
TGTGCCAGTACCGGACAGGGGTATGGCTACACCTTC	CASTGQGYGYTF	TRBD1	TRBV19	-	TRBJ1-2
TGTGCCAGCAGCGCAGCGGGAGCGGGGGGCTACGAGCAGTACTTC	CASSAAGAGGYEQYF	TRBD2	TRBV2	-	TRBJ2-7
TGCGCCAGCAGCTTTACCGGGACAGGGGACACTGAAGCTTTCTTT	CASSFTGTGDTEAFF	TRBD1	TRBV5-1	-	TRBJ1-1
TGTGCCAGCAGCTCTTGGGGGGGATACGAAAAACTGTTTTTT	CASSSWGGYEKLFF	-	TRBV7-2	-	TRBJ1-4
TGTGCCAGCAGGGAGCCGGGACAGGGGGGCACCGGGGAGCTGTTTTTT	CASREPGQGGTGELFF	TRBD1	TRBV4-2	-	TRBJ2-2
TGTGCCAGCAACTCACGGCCTATCCACGAGCAGTACTTC	CASNSRPIHEQYF	-	TRBV6-5	-	TRBJ2-7
TGTGCCAGCAGCTGGGGACTAGAGGCCGACGAGCAGTACTTC	CASSWGLEADEQYF	TRBD2	TRBV7-9	-	TRBJ2-7
TGTGCCAGCAGTTACTCGGCTTACTTGAACACCGGGGAGCTGTTTTTT	CASSYSAYLNTGELFF	-	TRBV6-5	-	TRBJ2-2
TGTGCCTGGTATCGCGGGACACCGTACAATGAGCAGTTCTTC	CAWYRGTPYNEQFF	-	TRBV30	-	TRBJ2-1
TGTGCCAGCAGCTTAGCGGGGTGGGAGACCCAGTACTTC	CASSLAGWETQYF	-	TRBV11-2	-	TRBJ2-5
TGTGCCAGCAGATGGACAGGGGCCAACGTCCTGACTTTC	CASRWTGANVLTF	-	TRBV5-4	-	TRBJ2-6
TGTGCCATCACTGACACAGATACGCAGTATTTT	CAITDTDTQYF	-	TRBV10-3	-	TRBJ2-3
TGTGCCAGCAGCGGGGGACAGGAGGATCTACCCCTCCACTTT	CASSGGQEDLPLHF	TRBD1	TRBV5-4	-	TRBJ1-6
TGTGCCAGCGGGAGGACAGGGGAAAGTACAGATACGCAGTATTTT	CASGRTGESTDTQYF	TRBD1	TRBV6-5	-	TRBJ2-3
TGTGCCAGCAGCTTGGAGGGACGGTTCTACGAGCAGTACTTC	CASSLEGRFYEQYF	-	TRBV5-5	-	TRBJ2-7
TGTGCCAGCAGTTTATCGGGGGGGGACTATGGCTACACCTTC	CASSLSGGDYGYTF	-	TRBV27	few	TRBJ1-2
TGTGCCAGCAGCTCCCGGGACGCGTCCTACGAGCAGTACTTC	CASSSRDASYEQYF	-	TRBV5-4	-	TRBJ2-7
TGTGCCAGCAGTCTAGGGGCCGGTGAGCAGTTCTTC	CASSLGAGEQFF	-	TRBV11-3	-	TRBJ2-1
TGTGCCAGCAGTTTCGGAAACACCATATATTTT	CASSFGNTIYF	-	TRBV2	-	TRBJ1-3
TGTGCCAGCAGTTTAGATAACTATGGCTACACCTTC	CASSLDNYGYTF	-	TRBV28	-	TRBJ1-2
TGTGCCAGCAGCTTTAGAGGGGGCGACGAGCAGTACTTC	CASSFRGGDEQYF	TRBD1	TRBV7-8	few	TRBJ2-7
TGTGCCAGCAGGACCCGACTCAGCTCCTACAATGAGCAGTTCTTC	CASRTRLSSYNEQFF	-	TRBV27	-	TRBJ2-1
TGTGCCACCCTTTTTAGCGGGGTCTACAATGAGCAGTTCTTC	CATLFSGVYNEQFF	TRBD2	TRBV10-3	-	TRBJ2-1
TGTGCCACCAGTGATGGTAACTCTGGAAACACCATATATTTT	CATSDGNSGNTIYF	-	TRBV24-1	-	TRBJ1-3
TGTGCCAGCACTACGGGGTCTGGGGCCAACGTCCTGACTTTC	CASTTGSGANVLTF	-	TRBV28	-	TRBJ2-6
TGTGCCAGCAGCCAAGATCCGGGACGTCAAGAGACCCAGTACTTC	CASSQDPGRQETQYF	-	TRBV4-2	-	TRBJ2-5
TGCGCCAGCAGCCAAGGCTCCGTCGGCAATCAGCCCCAGCATTTT	CASSQGSVGNQPQHF	-	TRBV4-1	-	TRBJ1-5
TGTGCCAGCAGCTTGTGGCACCAAACAGATACGCAGTATTTT	CASSLWHQTDTQYF	-	TRBV5-5	once	TRBJ2-3
TGTGCCACAGAATTGACAGGGAACACTGAAGCTTTCTTT	CATELTGNTEAFF	-	TRBV7-9	-	TRBJ1-1
TGTGCCTGGGACCTCAATTCTGGGGCCAACGTCCTGACTTTC	CAWDLNSGANVLTF	-	TRBV30	-	TRBJ2-6
TGTGCCAGCAGTTTCGGGACCAACCAACTCTACGAGCAGTACTTC	CASSFGTNQLYEQYF	-	TRBV27	-	TRBJ2-7
TGTGCCAGCAGCTGGCAGGTTAGCGAGGGCTACACCTTC	CASSWQVSEGYTF	-	TRBV7-9	-	TRBJ1-2
TGTGCCAGCTCACCACTACAGGGCGGCACTGAAGCTTTCTTT	CASSPLQGGTEAFF	-	TRBV18	few	TRBJ1-1
TGTGCCAGCAGTGAAGGCGGGAGCGGATCCTACGAGCAGTACTTC	CASSEGGSGSYEQYF	TRBD2	TRBV2	few	TRBJ2-7
TGCGCCAGCAGCAGAAGCGGGAGAGACACCGGGGAGCTGTTTTTT	CASSRSGRDTGELFF	TRBD2	TRBV5-1	-	TRBJ2-2
TGCGCCAGCAGCCGAGGGACTTTTTCATATCAAGAGACCCAGTACTTC	CASSRGTFSYQETQYF	-	TRBV5-1	-	TRBJ2-5
TGTGCCAGCAGTTTAGAATTTGCACCCCTCCACTTT	CASSLEFAPLHF	-	TRBV12-3/TRBV12-4	few	TRBJ1-6
TGTGCCACCAGCGGGCGGGACGTAGAAGCCGGGGCCAACGTCCTGACTTTC	CATSGRDVEAGANVLTF	-	TRBV24-1	-	TRBJ2-6
TGTGCCATCAGGCCGGAGAACAGATCCGACTCCTACGAGCAGTACTTC	CAIRPENRSDSYEQYF	-	TRBV10-3	-	TRBJ2-7
TGTGCCAGCAGCTTACCCCCAGAAGCTTTCTTT	CASSLPPEAFF	-	TRBV7-8	-	TRBJ1-1
TGTGCCAGTAGTATAGTGAAGGGTGTGGAGCTGTTTTTT	CASSIVKGVELFF	-	TRBV19	-	TRBJ2-2
TGTGCCAGCAGTGACATCTCTGGGGCCAACGTCCTGACTTTC	CASSDISGANVLTF	-	TRBV6-4	once	TRBJ2-6
TGTGCCAGTATCATCAGGGCAGAAGTTAACTATGGCTACACCTTC	CASIIRAEVNYGYTF	-	TRBV19	-	TRBJ1-2
TGTGCCAGTAGTATAGCTAGAGGATCTCGAGGCACCGGGGAGCTGTTTTTT	CASSIARGSRGTGELFF	-	TRBV19	medium-sized	TRBJ2-2
TGTGCCAGCAGTTACGACACGAACACTGAAGCTTTCTTT	CASSYDTNTEAFF	-	TRBV7-9	-	TRBJ1-1
TGTGCCATCAGTGAGTCGGAGGCCCGGAACACTGAAGCTTTCTTT	CAISESEARNTEAFF	-	TRBV10-3	few	TRBJ1-1
TGCGCCAGCAGCTTGGGTGACAGGGGAAAACTGTTTTTT	CASSLGDRGKLFF	TRBD1	TRBV5-1	-	TRBJ1-4
TGTGCCAGCAGCGACATCGACATGGGGTGGGCATACAATGAGCAGTTCTTC	CASSDIDMGWAYNEQFF	-	TRBV27	-	TRBJ2-1